These 15 T cell receptor beta chains came from one sample sequenced in a study of CD8+ T cells in alopecia areata. The authors extracted RNA and reverse transcribed it into cDNA as the sequencing template. TCRdb's table, derived via immunoSEQ multiplex PCR, lists solely in-frame clones and lacks some. Singletons are absent from the sample, which has almost 9,000 clones. A sort of pooled cutaneous lymph node cells used CD4, CD8alpha, NKG2D, NKG2ACE and other stains. The sample consisted of CD8+ T cells sorted from a lymph node. These receptors were obtained from a C3H/HeJ mouse with alopecia areata. The strain's MHC haplotype is H2-k.

This clone was detected ten times or more. Gene and germline names: mouse. The CDR3 is cut off 4 residues early in the read; its end comes from the germline J gene. This sequence joins TRBV19 and TRBJ2-5, with 8 bases matching TRBD2. The ends lost 2 bases at V and 0 bases at J; junction bases unmatched: 5. The CDR3 length is 16 residues. Per germline, CDR1 FNHDT and CDR2 SITEND (reference sequence). The sequenced CDR3 bases are TGTGCCAGCAGTATTGCCTGGGGGGATAACCAAGAC. As protein: CASSIAWGDNQD. The whole CDR3 sequence reads CASSIAWGDNQDTQYF.

This clone was found many times. Gene names refer to mouse genes. The CDR3 goes on 4 residues after the read ends, and that part is filled in from the germline J gene. The rearrangement joins TRBV13-3 to TRBJ2-1; 8 nucleotides align to TRBD1. CDR1 is NNHDY, CDR2 SYVADS, per germline. This CDR3 is built from 13 residues. The junction had 2 bases not matched to a gene; V was cut back by 3 bases and J by 6 bases. The CDR3 bases that were read are TGTGCCAGCAGTGTGACAGGGGCTGCT. Translation gives CASSVTGAA. The full CDR3 protein reads CASSVTGAAEQFF.

This clone showed up many times. Mouse gene names apply. The read ends 4 residues early relative to the CDR3; the germline J gene fills the gap. The chain joins TRBV13-3 to TRBJ2-7, with D possibly TRBD2 on 6 matching bases. This CDR3 contains 13 residues. The V end lost 1 base, the J end lost 3 bases, and 8 bases lay between the germline ends. Germline CDR1 is NNHDY and CDR2 is SYVADS. The CDR3 bases that were read are TGTGCCAGCAGTGATTTGGGGGTCTAT. Residues: CASSDLGVY. The whole CDR3 region reads CASSDLGVYEQYF.

This clone occurred many times. Gene names and germline refer to mouse. The CDR3 end lies 4 residues beyond the end of the read and is filled in from the germline J gene. The rearrangement uses TRBV13-3 and TRBJ2-5, with 10 bases that match TRBD2. Germline CDR1 reads NNHDY; CDR2 reads SYVADS. This CDR3 has 12 residues. The covered CDR3 bases are TGTGCCACCGGGACTGGGGAAGAC. Encoded protein: CATGTGED. The whole CDR3 reads CATGTGEDTQYF.

By sample fraction, this clone is medium-sized. Gene names are mouse gene names. The chain's CDR3 is CASSKPGEYEQYF. The part of the CDR3 DNA that was read is TGTGCCAGCAGTAAGCCTGGGGAGTAT. V and J are TRBV19 and TRBJ2-7; a weak D match, TRBD2 (6 bases). The observed sequence ends 4 residues before the CDR3 terminus, with the missing tail filled in from the germline J gene. The CDR3 covers 13 residues. Germline V gene lookup returns CDR1 FNHDT and CDR2 SITEND (reference sequence).

This clone was seen at least ten times. Gene names are the mouse ones. The read terminates 4 residues before the CDR3 end, so the remaining end is supplied by the germline J gene. This chain connects TRBV31 to TRBJ1-2; D unclear. CDR3 length: 13 amino acids. From germline, CDR1 is GKSSPN and CDR2 SITVG. V was trimmed by 1 base and J by 2 bases, leaving 8 bases between them. The CDR3 protein is CAWSRDINSDYTF. CDR3 DNA (partial): TGTGCCTGGAGTCGAGACATCAACTCC.

This clone was counted many times. These gene names are mouse names. The read ends 4 residues before the CDR3 terminus; that terminus is restored from the germline J gene. The genes are TRBV13-3 and TRBJ2-1; TRBD2 agrees at 9 bases. The CDR3 is 14 residues long. CDR1 and CDR2 from the germline V gene are NNHDY and SYVADS. Trimming took 3 bases from V and 3 from J; bases not matched to a gene: 1. CDR3 DNA, as far as it was read: TGTGCCAGCAGTGGACTGGGGGCCTATGCT. This encodes CASSGLGAYA. The CDR3 in full is CASSGLGAYAEQFF.

This clone was seen repeatedly, ten times or more. Genes here carry mouse names. The read ends 4 residues early relative to the CDR3; the germline J gene fills the gap. The genes are TRBV1 and TRBJ1-1; D is ambiguous. CDR3 length: 13 amino acids. The germline V gene has CDR1 NSQYPW and CDR2 LRSPGD (reference sequence). Trimming removed 0 bases from V and 1 base from J, with 3 bases in between. Partial CDR3 DNA: TGCACCTGCAGTGCAGACAGAAACACA. It codes for CTCSADRNT. The full CDR3 protein reads CTCSADRNTEVFF.

In its sample, this clone was seen a few times. Any gene name here is a mouse gene name. The CDR3 end falls 4 residues outside the read, so it is completed with the germline J gene. The genes are TRBV29 and TRBJ1-1; D may be TRBD1 (6 bases). This CDR3 comprises 14 residues. Germline lookup yields CDR1 MSHET and CDR2 SYDVDS. Trimming took 7 bases from V and 0 from J, leaving 12 bases between them. The CDR3 sequence is CASTAGTPNTEVFF. Incomplete CDR3 DNA: TGTGCTAGCACCGCCGGGACACCAAACACA.

There are many counts of this clone. Gene names are mouse gene names. The missing CDR3 end, 4 residues past where the read stops, is filled in from the germline J gene. The chain combines TRBV1 with TRBJ1-2, with a tentative D call TRBD1 (5 bases). Looked up from germline, CDR1 is NSQYPW and CDR2 is LRSPGD (reference sequence). The germline V and J ends were trimmed by 2 bases and 0 bases, with 7 bases remaining between them. The CDR3 has 14 residues. The CDR3 sequence: CTCSAQGANSDYTF. The part of the CDR3 DNA that was read is TGCACCTGCAGTGCACAGGGTGCAAACTCC.

The table lists this clone with many counts. Gene names and germline match the mouse. Read data end 4 residues before the CDR3 end; the end is taken from the germline J gene. The chain employs TRBV13-3 and TRBJ2-7; D remains unclear. Between the trimmed V and J ends, which lost 2 bases and 0 bases, there was a span of 3 bases. Germline loops: CDR1 NNHDY, CDR2 SYVADS. CDR3 size: 12 residues. The DNA read from the CDR3 is TGTGCCAGCAGTGACAGCTCCTAT. This codes for CASSDSSY. The CDR3 reads in full as CASSDSSYEQYF.

Of note for this clone: The genes are named according to mouse. The CDR3 end lies 4 residues beyond the end of the read and is filled in from the germline J gene. The chain couples TRBV31 to TRBJ2-7; 11 bases are a match to TRBD2. The CDR3 has 15 amino acids. Germline trimming cut 3 bases from V and 3 bases from J; bases unmatched to any gene: 7. CDR1 GKSSPN and CDR2 SITVG come from the germline V gene. The CDR3 loop is CAWSQDWGAFYEQYF. The part of the CDR3 DNA that was read is TGTGCCTGGAGCCAGGACTGGGGGGCCTTCTAT.

The sample holds many counts of this clone. The gene symbols are mouse symbols. From the germline J gene comes the end of the CDR3, since the read stops 4 residues before it. This chain uses TRBV1 with TRBJ2-3; 9 bases line up with TRBD2. Germline loops: CDR1 NSQYPW, CDR2 LRSPGD (reference sequence). The CDR3 is made up of 17 amino acids. The junction had 4 bases not matched to a gene; V was cut back by 0 bases and J by 0 bases. Incomplete CDR3 DNA: TGCACCTGCAGTGCAGATCTGGGGGGGTTTAGTGCAGAA. Its translation is CTCSADLGGFSAE. The full CDR3 protein is CTCSADLGGFSAETLYF. The entire variable domain, with the rest obtained from reference TRBV1 and TRBJ2-3, is as follows: VTLLEQNPRWRLVPRGQAVNLRCILKNSQYPWMSWYQQDLQKQLQWLFTLRSPGDKEVKSLPGADYLATRVTDTELRLQVANMSQGRTLYCTCSADLGGFSAETLYFGSGTRLTVL.

In this sample, this clone is large (0.1 to 1%). Each gene name is a mouse one. The read ends 4 residues early relative to the CDR3; the germline J gene fills the gap. This chain uses TRBV16 with TRBJ2-1, with 11 bases that match TRBD1. Germline V gene data show CDR1 as SGHSA and CDR2 as FRNQAP. Unmatched junction bases numbered 6, after V lost 2 bases and J lost 3 bases. The CDR3 is 17 residues long. The part of the CDR3 DNA that was read is TGTGCAAGCAGCTTACCTTCCGGGACAGGGGGCTATGCT. The encoded protein is CASSLPSGTGGYA. In full, the CDR3 is CASSLPSGTGGYAEQFF.

This clone appeared a few times. Germline and genes here are mouse. With the read ending 4 residues before the CDR3 end, the germline J gene is used to fill in that end. The chain uses TRBV13-3 and TRBJ2-5; 9 nucleotides line up with TRBD2. Germline V CDR1 and CDR2: NNHDY, SYVADS. The CDR3 length is 14 residues. CDR3 bases read: TGTGCCAGCAGTGATTGGGGGGGCGCAGAC. It encodes CASSDWGGAD. The whole CDR3 region reads CASSDWGGADTQYF.